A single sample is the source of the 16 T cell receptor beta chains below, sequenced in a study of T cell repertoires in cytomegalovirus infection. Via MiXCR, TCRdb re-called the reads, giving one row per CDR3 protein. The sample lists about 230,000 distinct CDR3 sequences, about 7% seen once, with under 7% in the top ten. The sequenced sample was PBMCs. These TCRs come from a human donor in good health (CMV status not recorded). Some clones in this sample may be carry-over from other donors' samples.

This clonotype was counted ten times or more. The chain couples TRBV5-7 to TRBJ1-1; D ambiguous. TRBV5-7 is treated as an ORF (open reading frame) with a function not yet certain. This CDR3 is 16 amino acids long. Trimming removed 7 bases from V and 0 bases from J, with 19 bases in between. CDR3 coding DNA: TGTGCCAGCCCTTACCCACCCGGAGGGATGAACACTGAAGCTTTCTTT. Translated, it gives CASPYPPGGMNTEAFF.

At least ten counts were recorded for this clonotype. The CDR3 coding sequence is TGTGCCACCAGCGGAAGGACAGAGGGCTCCTACGAGCAGTACTTC. Translated, it gives CATSGRTEGSYEQYF. This chain links TRBV15 with TRBJ2-7; a possible D gene is TRBD1 (6 bases). V lost 5 bases to trimming and J lost 0 bases, with 14 bases between them. The CDR3 is 15 amino acids. The germline V gene has CDR1 LNHNV and CDR2 YYDKDF (reference sequence).

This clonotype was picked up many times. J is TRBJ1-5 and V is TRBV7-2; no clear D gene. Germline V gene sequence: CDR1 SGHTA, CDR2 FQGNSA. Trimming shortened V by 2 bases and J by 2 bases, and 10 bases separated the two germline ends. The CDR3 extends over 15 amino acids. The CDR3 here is CASSLYFTGNQPQHF. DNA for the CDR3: TGTGCCAGCAGCTTATATTTCACGGGCAATCAGCCCCAGCATTTT.

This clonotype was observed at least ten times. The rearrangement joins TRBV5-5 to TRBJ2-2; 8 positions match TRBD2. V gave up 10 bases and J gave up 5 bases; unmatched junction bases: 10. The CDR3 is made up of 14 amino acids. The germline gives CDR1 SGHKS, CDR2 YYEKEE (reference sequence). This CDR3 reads CAGGPSGGTGELFF. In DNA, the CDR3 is TGTGCCGGGGGGCCCAGCGGGGGTACCGGGGAGCTGTTTTTT. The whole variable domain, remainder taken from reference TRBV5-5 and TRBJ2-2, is DAGVTQSPTHLIKTRGQQVTLRCSPISGHKSVSWYQQVLGQGPQFIFQYYEKEERGRGNFPDRFSARQFPNYSSELNVNALLLGDSALYLCAGGPSGGTGELFFGEGSRLTVL.

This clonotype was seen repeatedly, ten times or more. The DNA for the CDR3 is TGTGCCAGCAGCCGCGACAGGATTTATGGCTACACCTTC. Its translation: CASSRDRIYGYTF. This chain joins TRBV6-2 or TRBV6-3 and TRBJ1-2; D is possibly TRBD1 (6 bases). The germline gives CDR1 MNHEY, CDR2 SVGEGT. The length of the CDR3 is 13 residues. V was trimmed by 6 bases and J by 5 bases, leaving 13 bases between them.

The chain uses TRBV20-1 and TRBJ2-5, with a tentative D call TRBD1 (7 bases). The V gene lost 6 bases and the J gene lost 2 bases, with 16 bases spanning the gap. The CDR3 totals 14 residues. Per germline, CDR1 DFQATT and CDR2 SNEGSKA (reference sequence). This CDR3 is CSALRGTEQETQYF. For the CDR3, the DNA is TGCAGTGCCCTACGGGGGACAGAGCAAGAGACCCAGTACTTC.

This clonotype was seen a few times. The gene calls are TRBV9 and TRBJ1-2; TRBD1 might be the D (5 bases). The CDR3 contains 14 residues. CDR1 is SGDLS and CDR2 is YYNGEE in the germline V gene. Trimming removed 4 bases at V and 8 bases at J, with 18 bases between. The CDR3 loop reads CASSPAPGQRGYTF. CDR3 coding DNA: TGTGCCAGCAGCCCCGCCCCGGGGCAGCGAGGCTACACCTTC.

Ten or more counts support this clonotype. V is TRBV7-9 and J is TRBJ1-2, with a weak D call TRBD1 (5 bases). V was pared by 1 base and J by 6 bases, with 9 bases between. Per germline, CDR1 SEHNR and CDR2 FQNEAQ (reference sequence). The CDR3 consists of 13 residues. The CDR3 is CASSLGRDHGYTF. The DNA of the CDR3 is TGTGCCAGCAGCTTAGGCAGGGATCATGGCTACACCTTC.

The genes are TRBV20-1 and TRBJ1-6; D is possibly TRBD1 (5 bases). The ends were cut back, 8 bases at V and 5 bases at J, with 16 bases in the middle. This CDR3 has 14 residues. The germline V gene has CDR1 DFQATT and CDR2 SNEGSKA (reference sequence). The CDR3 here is CSNRRYRDNSPLHF. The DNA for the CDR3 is TGCAGTAACAGGCGATACCGAGATAATTCACCCCTCCACTTT.

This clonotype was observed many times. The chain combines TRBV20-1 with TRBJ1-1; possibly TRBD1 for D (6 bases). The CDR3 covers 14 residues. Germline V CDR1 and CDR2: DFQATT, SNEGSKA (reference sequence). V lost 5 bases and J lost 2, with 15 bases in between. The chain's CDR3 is CSASPPGTNTEAFF. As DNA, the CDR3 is TGCAGTGCTTCCCCGCCCGGGACAAACACTGAAGCTTTCTTT.

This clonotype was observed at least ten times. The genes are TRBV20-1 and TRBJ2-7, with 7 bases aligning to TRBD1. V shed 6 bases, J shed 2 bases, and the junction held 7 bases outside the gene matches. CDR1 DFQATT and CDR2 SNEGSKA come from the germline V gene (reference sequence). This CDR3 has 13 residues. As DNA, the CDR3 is TGCAGTGCGCGCAAGACAGGGACCTACGAGCAGTACTTC. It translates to CSARKTGTYEQYF.

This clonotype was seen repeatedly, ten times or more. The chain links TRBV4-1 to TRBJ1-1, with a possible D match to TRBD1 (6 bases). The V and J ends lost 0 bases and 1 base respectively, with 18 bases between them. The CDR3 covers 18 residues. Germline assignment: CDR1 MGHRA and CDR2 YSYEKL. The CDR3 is CASSQDLMGANSNTEAFF. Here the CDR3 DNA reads TGCGCCAGCAGCCAAGATTTGATGGGGGCTAACTCGAACACTGAAGCTTTCTTT.

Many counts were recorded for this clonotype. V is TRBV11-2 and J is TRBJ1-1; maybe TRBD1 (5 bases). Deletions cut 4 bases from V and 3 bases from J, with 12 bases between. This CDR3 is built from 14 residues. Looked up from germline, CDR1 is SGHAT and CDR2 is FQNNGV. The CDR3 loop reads CASSSGRSDTEAFF. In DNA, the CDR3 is TGTGCCAGCAGCTCGGGACGGTCGGACACTGAAGCTTTCTTT.

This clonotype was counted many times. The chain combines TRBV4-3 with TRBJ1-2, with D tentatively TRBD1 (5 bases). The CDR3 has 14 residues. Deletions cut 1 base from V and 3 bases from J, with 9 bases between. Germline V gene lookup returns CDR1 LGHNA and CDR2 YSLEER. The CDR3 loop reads CASSQVMGDYGYTF. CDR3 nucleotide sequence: TGCGCCAGCAGCCAAGTCATGGGGGACTATGGCTACACCTTC.

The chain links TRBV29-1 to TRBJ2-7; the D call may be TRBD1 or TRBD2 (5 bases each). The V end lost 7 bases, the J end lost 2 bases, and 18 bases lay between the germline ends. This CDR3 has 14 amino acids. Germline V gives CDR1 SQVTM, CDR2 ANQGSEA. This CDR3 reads CSARDGTSTYEQYF. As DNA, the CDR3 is TGCAGCGCCCGGGACGGGACCTCCACCTACGAGCAGTACTTC.

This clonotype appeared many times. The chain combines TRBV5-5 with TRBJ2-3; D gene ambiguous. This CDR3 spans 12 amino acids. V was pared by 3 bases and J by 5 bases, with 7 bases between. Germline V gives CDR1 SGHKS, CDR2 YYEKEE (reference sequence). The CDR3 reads CASSSNRDTQYF. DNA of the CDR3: TGTGCCAGCAGCTCCAACAGAGATACGCAGTATTTT.